Sequencing of this T cell receptor beta chain was carried out in a study of blood T cell repertoires in COVID-19. Study as a whole: Samples taken during acute and convalescent COVID-19 were collected in the United States, Italy and Spain. T cells, B-cell-depleted T cells, or PBMCs provided the cDNA or gDNA that served as material.

In the original processing: Estimation of nucleated cell counts was performed using reference gene primer amplification. The method was immunoSEQ multiplex PCR; TCRdb's version includes in-frame clones alone and lacks a portion of them. That table supplies the V and J calls and clone size; D and trimming were determined from the DNA. The table has 150,000 or so clones, approximately 82% seen once. Germline lookup yields CDR1 LGHDT and CDR2 YNNKEL (reference sequence). The CDR3 covers 12 residues. V was clipped by 1 base and J by 10 bases, with 5 bases between them. Sequences were obtained from peripheral blood. The chain employs TRBV3-1 (or the pseudogene TRBV3-2) and TRBJ1-6; no clear D gene. The receptor was isolated from a human donor with acute or convalescent COVID-19. The donor label of this sample is uncertain. CDR3 amino acids: CASSQAKSPLHF. Written as DNA, the CDR3 is TGTGCCAGCAGCCAAGCTAAATCACCCCTCCACTTT.